A selection of T cell receptor beta chains follows, all from one sample in a study of immune heterogeneity within non-small cell lung tumors. TCRdb itself ran the multiplex PCR reads through MiXCR, one entry per CDR3 protein. The sample gives roughly 10,000 distinct CDR3 sequences, approximately 21% of which show up once; more than 3% is in the top ten. Sequences were obtained from lung tumor tissue. The source of these receptors is a man aged 55-75 years with non-small cell lung cancer. Both conserved end residues are part of each CDR3. D genes are given only for firm matches. The size entry is marked missing in some rows and otherwise reads once, few, many or a size class.

V gene	D gene	J gene	clone size	CDR3 protein	CDR3 DNA
TRBV9	NA	TRBJ1-1	few	CASSVLMNTEAFF	TGTGCCAGCAGCGTACTAATGAACACTGAAGCTTTCTTT
TRBV19	NA	TRBJ2-6	few	CASSIFRKGTPLSGANVLTF	TGTGCCAGTAGTATATTCCGGAAAGGGACCCCTCTCTCTGGGGCCAACGTCCTGACTTTC
TRBV30	NA	TRBJ2-6	NA	CAWNGAGANVLTF	TGTGCCTGGAACGGCGCTGGGGCCAACGTCCTGACTTTC
TRBV27	TRBD2	TRBJ2-1	few	CASSFGGGNEQFF	TGTGCCAGCAGTTTTGGGGGGGGCAATGAGCAGTTCTTC
TRBV14	NA	TRBJ1-2	medium-sized	CASSPGGSYGYTF	TGTGCCAGCAGCCCGGGGGGGTCGTATGGCTACACCTTC
TRBV5-1	TRBD2	TRBJ2-7	many	CASSLDPSPSGNPLPEQYF	TGCGCCAGCAGCTTGGACCCATCTCCTAGCGGGAACCCCCTCCCCGAGCAGTACTTC
TRBV27	NA	TRBJ2-7	medium-sized	CASSLLQGGHEQYF	TGTGCCAGCAGTTTACTACAGGGAGGCCACGAGCAGTACTTC
TRBV12-3/TRBV12-4	NA	TRBJ2-1	NA	CASIPAGPGYNEQFF	TGTGCCAGCATCCCGGCGGGCCCCGGCTACAATGAGCAGTTCTTC
TRBV7-2	TRBD1	TRBJ1-5	medium-sized	CASSDTGVRNQPQHF	TGTGCCAGCAGCGACACAGGGGTTCGCAATCAGCCCCAGCATTTT
TRBV3-1	NA	TRBJ1-5	few	CASSQQGQPQHF	TGTGCCAGCAGCCAACAGGGTCAGCCCCAGCATTTT
TRBV20-1	TRBD2	TRBJ2-7	few	CSARGGGRARQYF	TGCAGTGCTAGGGGGGGCGGGAGGGCGCGGCAGTACTTC
TRBV20-1	TRBD2	TRBJ2-1	few	CSARVRASGSGGEQFF	TGCAGTGCTAGAGTGAGGGCTAGCGGGAGCGGTGGTGAGCAGTTCTTC
TRBV6-1	TRBD2	TRBJ2-7	medium-sized	CASSYEREIYEQYF	TGTGCCAGCAGTTATGAGCGGGAGATCTACGAGCAGTACTTC
TRBV20-1	NA	TRBJ1-5	NA	CSAIDRGGNQPQHF	TGCAGTGCTATAGATCGGGGAGGCAATCAGCCCCAGCATTTT
TRBV12-3/TRBV12-4	TRBD1	TRBJ1-5	NA	CASSSGTVLTQPQHF	TGTGCCAGCAGTTCAGGGACAGTGCTGACTCAGCCCCAGCATTTT
TRBV9	NA	TRBJ1-4	many	CASSVGGRFGEKLFF	TGTGCCAGCAGCGTGGGGGGCCGGTTTGGTGAAAAACTGTTTTTT
TRBV6-2/TRBV6-3	TRBD1	TRBJ2-7	medium-sized	CASSYSGTGGYEQYF	TGTGCCAGCAGTTACTCCGGGACAGGGGGTTACGAGCAGTACTTC
TRBV5-1	TRBD2	TRBJ2-2	few	CASSFGLAGVVGELFF	TGCGCCAGCAGCTTTGGACTAGCGGGAGTTGTGGGGGAGCTGTTTTTT
TRBV19	NA	TRBJ2-1	NA	CASSQSGRSSYNEQFF	TGTGCCAGTAGTCAGAGCGGGCGGAGCTCCTACAATGAGCAGTTCTTC
TRBV19	NA	TRBJ1-3	few	CASSIFPAGGGYTIYF	TGTGCCAGTAGTATCTTTCCTGCGGGCGGGGGCTACACCATATATTTT
TRBV5-1	NA	TRBJ1-4	NA	CASSFRPPATGNEKLFF	TGCGCCAGCAGCTTCCGCCCCCCGGCGACTGGTAATGAAAAACTGTTTTTT
TRBV7-9	TRBD2	TRBJ2-1	few	CASSTSGSSYNEQFF	TGTGCCAGCAGTACAAGCGGGAGCTCCTACAATGAGCAGTTCTTC
TRBV5-1	NA	TRBJ2-7	NA	CASSLVTGGGYEQYF	TGCGCCAGCAGCTTGGTTACAGGCGGCGGATACGAGCAGTACTTC
TRBV5-1	TRBD1	TRBJ2-7	medium-sized	CASSIGTAQTHEQYF	TGCGCCAGCAGCATCGGGACAGCCCAAACCCACGAGCAGTACTTC
TRBV30	TRBD2	TRBJ2-7	medium-sized	CAWGLADYEQYF	TGTGCCTGGGGACTAGCGGATTACGAGCAGTACTTC
TRBV19	NA	TRBJ1-1	few	CASKLNWDTEAFF	TGTGCCAGCAAACTAAACTGGGACACTGAAGCTTTCTTT
TRBV5-1	NA	TRBJ2-4	NA	CASSLTPKVSQYF	TGCGCCAGCAGCTTGACCCCTAAGGTCAGTCAGTACTTC
TRBV11-3	TRBD2	TRBJ2-1	few	CASSLEAGTSGNNEQFF	TGTGCCAGCAGCTTAGAAGCCGGGACTAGCGGAAACAATGAGCAGTTCTTC
TRBV7-9	NA	TRBJ1-2	NA	CASSPVGGGHYGYTF	TGTGCCAGCAGCCCAGTTGGGGGCGGCCACTATGGCTACACCTTC
TRBV2	NA	TRBJ1-1	medium-sized	CASSEGTAAEAFF	TGTGCCAGCAGTGAAGGGACAGCCGCTGAAGCTTTCTTT
TRBV11-3	TRBD2	TRBJ2-1	medium-sized	CASSVGTSGHNEQFF	TGTGCCAGCAGCGTCGGGACTAGCGGGCACAATGAGCAGTTCTTC
TRBV19	NA	TRBJ2-3	medium-sized	CASSIGQADTQYF	TGTGCCAGTAGTATCGGGCAGGCAGATACGCAGTATTTT
TRBV3-1	NA	TRBJ1-3	NA	CANSQRRITGNTIYF	TGTGCCAACAGCCAACGGAGGATAACCGGAAACACCATATATTTT
TRBV6-4	TRBD1	TRBJ2-1	NA	CASSEEPGTGHNEQFF	TGTGCCAGCAGTGAAGAGCCCGGGACAGGACATAATGAGCAGTTCTTC
TRBV2	TRBD2	TRBJ2-1	NA	CASSETAGVGEQFF	TGTGCCAGCAGTGAAACAGCGGGAGTGGGTGAGCAGTTCTTC
TRBV4-1	NA	TRBJ1-1	few	CASSQGDVGTEAFF	TGCGCCAGCAGCCAAGGGGACGTCGGGACTGAAGCTTTCTTT
TRBV19	NA	TRBJ1-4	medium-sized	CASSDRGFTNEKLFF	TGTGCCAGTAGTGATAGGGGCTTTACTAATGAAAAACTGTTTTTT
TRBV9	TRBD1	TRBJ1-6	medium-sized	CASTTGEGSPLHF	TGTGCCAGTACGACAGGGGAAGGATCACCCCTCCACTTT
TRBV27	NA	TRBJ2-2	NA	CASSFHGAGGLFF	TGTGCCAGCAGTTTTCATGGGGCCGGGGGGCTGTTTTTT
TRBV2	TRBD1	TRBJ2-7	NA	CASSSDRGSTYEQYF	TGTGCCAGCAGTTCCGACAGGGGTTCTACCTACGAGCAGTACTTC
TRBV3-1	NA	TRBJ1-2	NA	CASSQARSGYTF	TGTGCCAGCAGCCAAGCGAGGAGTGGCTACACCTTC
TRBV20-1	NA	TRBJ1-3	medium-sized	CSARDIEIHSGNTIYF	TGCAGTGCTCGAGACATAGAGATCCACTCTGGAAACACCATATATTTT
TRBV30	TRBD2	TRBJ2-2	many	CAWSVINSGRIPGELFF	TGTGCCTGGAGTGTAATAAATAGCGGGAGAATCCCCGGGGAGCTGTTTTTT